One and the same sample provided the 18 T cell receptor beta chains below, sequenced in a study of early T cells in non-severe SARS-CoV-2 infection. TCRdb redid the calling of the 5' RACE reads with MiXCR, one entry per CDR3 protein. In the table there are around 52,000 distinct CDR3 sequences, under 14% of which are singletons. Sequenced input: whole blood. The receptors come from an adult who was a healthcare worker with PCR-confirmed SARS-CoV-2 infection or an uninfected control (not recorded which).

In this sample, this clonotype turned up a few times. The J gene is TRBJ1-6, the V gene TRBV2; no reliable D call. The CDR3 runs 15 residues. The germline V gene encodes CDR1 SNHLY and CDR2 FYNNEI. V was shortened by 9 bases and J by 0 bases, with 12 bases between the two germline ends. The CDR3 is CARSKEGSYNSPLHF. DNA of the CDR3: TGTGCCAGGAGTAAGGAGGGCTCCTATAATTCACCCCTCCACTTT.

In this sample, this clonotype turned up many times. This CDR3 reads CASSLTGDEKLFF. The CDR3 DNA sequence: TGCGCCAGCAGCTTGACAGGGGACGAAAAACTGTTTTTT. The rearrangement uses TRBV5-1 and TRBJ1-4, with 7 bases lining up with TRBD1. The trim removed 1 base at V and 8 bases at J, leaving 2 bases unmatched. There are 13 residues in the CDR3. Germline V gene sequence: CDR1 SGHRS, CDR2 YFSETQ.

The rearrangement joins TRBV14 to TRBJ1-6; 8 nucleotides align to TRBD1. The CDR3 has 16 residues. Germline trimming cut 1 base from V and 7 bases from J; bases unmatched to any gene: 6. Germline V lookup: CDR1 SGHDN, CDR2 FVKESK. The chain's CDR3 is CASSQGTGQANSPLHF. CDR3 in DNA: TGTGCCAGCAGCCAAGGAACGGGACAGGCGAATTCACCCCTCCACTTT.

This clonotype occurred a few times. The chain couples TRBV12-3 or TRBV12-4 to TRBJ2-3, with D perhaps given as TRBD1 or TRBD2 (5 bases each). The V and J ends lost 10 bases and 8 bases respectively, with 19 bases between them. The CDR3 runs 13 residues. CDR3 sequence (DNA): TGTGCCACCAGGGACGGGCCCTCCGGTACGCAGTATTTT. The encoded protein is CATRDGPSGTQYF.

This clonotype occurred many times. This rearrangement joins TRBV5-1 to TRBJ2-7; the D is unclear. The CDR3 consists of 12 residues. Trimming took off 4 bases at V and 7 bases at J, with 12 bases between the two ends. Germline V lookup: CDR1 SGHRS, CDR2 YFSETQ. The chain's CDR3 is CASSEDPREQYF. CDR3 DNA sequence: TGCGCCAGCAGCGAGGACCCAAGGGAGCAGTACTTC.

This clonotype has ten or more counts. The chain joins TRBV27 to TRBJ2-7; 7 nucleotides align to TRBD2. Germline V gene sequence: CDR1 MNHEY, CDR2 SMNVEV (reference sequence). Trimming removed 2 bases from V and 6 bases from J; junction bases left unmatched: 4. The CDR3 runs to 13 residues. The DNA for the CDR3 is TGTGCCAGCAGTTTACGCGGGAGTCGCGAGCAGTACTTC. Residues: CASSLRGSREQYF.

The table lists this clonotype with a few counts. The chain uses TRBV10-1 and TRBJ2-3; 10 nucleotides line up with TRBD2. The CDR3 loop spans 17 amino acids. In germline, CDR1 is WNHNN, CDR2 SYGVQD (reference sequence). The ends lost 1 base at V and 6 bases at J; junction bases unmatched: 10. The CDR3 loop reads CASSEWASGSGLDTQYF. The CDR3 bases are TGCGCCAGCAGTGAGTGGGCTAGCGGGAGCGGGTTGGATACGCAGTATTTT.

This clonotype was seen only a few times. This sequence joins TRBV29-1 and TRBJ2-7, with D possibly called TRBD1 or TRBD2 (5 bases each). The CDR3 covers 14 residues. Trimming took off 2 bases at V and 1 base at J, with 12 bases between the two ends. The V gene's germline CDR1 is SQVTM and CDR2 ANQGSEA. The CDR3 DNA follows: TGCAGCGTTGAAACGGGACGGGCATCCTACGAGCAGTACTTC. It encodes CSVETGRASYEQYF.

This clonotype was observed many times. The chain uses TRBV3-1 and TRBJ2-3; 12 bases fit TRBD2. The V gene's germline CDR1 is LGHDT and CDR2 YNNKEL (reference sequence). The CDR3 contains 16 residues. V was pared by 2 bases and J by 2 bases, with 2 bases of the junction left unmatched. The chain's CDR3 is CASSQTSGGITDTQYF. As DNA, the CDR3 is TGTGCCAGCAGCCAAACTAGCGGGGGGATCACAGATACGCAGTATTTT.

This sequence joins TRBV30 and TRBJ2-7, with D possibly being TRBD1 (5 bases). Per the germline V gene, CDR1 is GTSNPN and CDR2 is SVGIG (reference sequence). Deletions cut 3 bases from V and 2 bases from J, with 14 bases between. The CDR3 loop spans 14 amino acids. In DNA, the CDR3 is TGTGCCTGGAGGCCTCGACAGTTAACCTACGAGCAGTACTTC. This sequence encodes CAWRPRQLTYEQYF.

This clonotype came up many times. The rearrangement uses TRBV30 and TRBJ1-1; TRBD1 might be the D (5 bases). Deletions cut 3 bases from V and 0 bases from J, with 14 bases between. From germline, CDR1 is GTSNPN and CDR2 SVGIG (reference sequence). There are 15 residues in the CDR3. The CDR3 nucleotides read TGTGCCTGGAGAGCTCAACCGACAGTGAACACTGAAGCTTTCTTT. Protein: CAWRAQPTVNTEAFF.

The chain recombines TRBV13 with TRBJ1-4; a weak D match, TRBD1 (5 bases). Germline V gives CDR1 PRHDT, CDR2 FYEKMQ (reference sequence). The CDR3 covers 14 residues. The V end was cut by 2 bases, the J end by 8 bases, with 12 bases between. CDR3 in DNA: TGTGCCAGCAGCTTACAACAGGCGGGCGAAAAACTGTTTTTT. It encodes CASSLQQAGEKLFF.

This clonotype showed up just a few times. The chain combines TRBV29-1 with TRBJ2-7, with a tentative D call TRBD1 (5 bases). Trimming took 6 bases from V and 6 from J, leaving 12 bases between them. Per the germline V gene, CDR1 is SQVTM and CDR2 is ANQGSEA. The CDR3 has 11 amino acids. The DNA for the CDR3 is TGCAGCGTAGGGGAAGGGATCGAGCAGTACTTC. As protein: CSVGEGIEQYF.

The sample holds many counts of this clonotype. This chain joins TRBV27 and TRBJ2-7, with 12 bases aligning to TRBD1. The germline CDR1 and CDR2 sequences are MNHEY and SMNVEV (reference sequence). V gave up 8 bases and J gave up 6 bases; unmatched junction bases: 5. This CDR3 comprises 13 residues. The CDR3 sequence is CASGGTGGFEQYF. The CDR3 DNA reads TGTGCCAGCGGTGGGACAGGGGGCTTCGAGCAGTACTTC.

The rearrangement links TRBV29-1 to TRBJ1-1, with a possible D match to TRBD1 (5 bases). The CDR3 extends over 14 amino acids. The V and J ends lost 0 bases and 5 bases respectively, with 13 bases between them. The germline CDR1 and CDR2 sequences are SQVTM and ANQGSEA. The CDR3 region has the DNA TGCAGCGTTGAAGATGAGGCAGGGTGGACTGAAGCTTTCTTT. Protein product: CSVEDEAGWTEAFF.

Concerning this clonotype: This clone may be a read error of a much larger clone one base away. V gene TRBV14 combines with J gene TRBJ2-2; D unresolved. CDR1 and CDR2 (germline): SGHDN, FVKESK. The V end lost 4 bases, the J end lost 4 bases, and 22 bases lay between the germline ends. There are 18 residues in the CDR3. This CDR3 is CASSLTRSLLSSTGELFF. CDR3 bases: TGTGCCAGCAGCCTGACGAGGAGTCTTTTGTCCAGCACCGGGGAGCTGTTTTTT.

This clonotype was counted a few times. The V call is TRBV2, the J call TRBJ2-2; D call uncertain. The CDR3 is 14 residues long. Germline V gene lookup returns CDR1 SNHLY and CDR2 FYNNEI. With 3 bases removed from V and 7 bases from J, the gap between germline ends came to 12 bases. The chain's CDR3 is CASSDEIPIGELFF. The CDR3 DNA follows: TGTGCCAGCAGTGATGAAATACCCATCGGGGAGCTGTTTTTT.

This clonotype has ten or more counts. The chain employs TRBV7-2 and TRBJ2-5, with 8 bases fitting TRBD1. In germline, CDR1 is SGHTA, CDR2 FQGNSA. V was clipped by 3 bases and J by 7 bases; unmatched bases: 4. This CDR3 is built from 13 residues. The CDR3 DNA reads as TGTGCCAGCAGCTTCGGTACAGGGGGGACCCAGTACTTC. It codes for CASSFGTGGTQYF.